The rows below give T cell receptor beta chains drawn from one sample of a study of radiotherapy plus CTLA-4 blockade in lung cancer. TCRdb's copy holds only in-frame clones and misses some; the assay was immunoSEQ multiplex PCR. The profile shows roughly 100,000 clones, approximately 78% of them singletons. The sample in question was peripheral blood, obtained from a patient treated with radiotherapy plus ipilimumab. Receptor source: a human donor with non-small cell lung cancer who had a partial response to radiotherapy plus ipilimumab. Each CDR3 is given with its conserved first and last residue. D genes are given only for firm matches. A clone size is listed for some rows: how often the clone was seen (once, few, many), or a class if it is expanded.

clone_size	j_call	v_call	cdr3_length	d_call	cdr3_aa	cdr3_nt
-	TRBJ1-2	TRBV28	12	-	CASSSGSKGYTF	TGTGCCAGCAGCTCAGGGTCGAAGGGCTACACCTTC
-	TRBJ2-7	TRBV27	14	TRBD2	CASRLAGGPREQYF	TGTGCCAGCAGACTAGCGGGAGGGCCGAGGGAGCAGTACTTC
-	TRBJ1-4	TRBV5-1	17	TRBD1	CASSPKGASATNEKLFF	TGCGCCAGCAGCCCAAAGGGGGCTTCGGCAACTAATGAAAAACTGTTTTTT
once	TRBJ2-5	TRBV18	14	TRBD2	CASSRGGTQETQYF	TGTGCCAGCTCCCGGGGGGGGACCCAAGAGACCCAGTACTTC
few	TRBJ1-1	TRBV11-1	14	TRBD1	CASSFQGVNTEAFF	TGTGCCAGCAGCTTCCAGGGGGTGAACACTGAAGCTTTCTTT
medium-sized	TRBJ2-7	TRBV11-2	15	TRBD1	CASSLLQGGLYEQYF	TGTGCCAGCAGCTTACTACAGGGGGGTCTCTACGAGCAGTACTTC
-	TRBJ1-5	TRBV6-6	15	-	CASSYADGGNQPQHF	TGTGCCAGCAGTTACGCCGACGGGGGCAATCAGCCCCAGCATTTT
-	TRBJ1-3	TRBV7-8	14	-	CASSQRSEGNTIYF	TGTGCCAGCAGCCAGAGGTCAGAAGGAAACACCATATATTTT
once	TRBJ1-1	TRBV30	13	TRBD1	CAWGWTGRMGAFF	TGTGCCTGGGGTTGGACAGGGAGGATGGGGGCTTTCTTT
-	TRBJ1-2	TRBV9	14	-	CASSVAGIGYGYTF	TGTGCCAGCAGCGTCGCGGGGATAGGCTATGGCTACACCTTC
-	TRBJ1-3	TRBV5-6	18	-	CASSLAGAGSSSGNTIYF	TGTGCCAGCAGCTTGGCCGGGGCGGGATCTTCCTCTGGAAACACCATATATTTT
-	TRBJ1-1	TRBV7-9	14	TRBD1	CASRRTGINTEAFF	TGTGCCAGCAGAAGGACAGGGATTAACACTGAAGCTTTCTTT